This TCR beta chain was documented in a study of T cells after yellow fever vaccination. Study-level background: Fractions of low cell number were prepared using SMART-Seq v4 Ultra Low Input.

The CDR3 loop spans 15 amino acids. Germline CDR1 is SGHRS and CDR2 is YFSETQ. Trimming shortened V by 2 bases and J by 1 base, and 10 bases separated the two germline ends. The study made its TCR cDNA through 5'RACE template switching. That step introduced a universal primer site along with UMIs. Via MiXCR, TCRdb re-called the 5' RACE reads, giving one row per CDR3 protein. The table shows roughly 500,000 distinct CDR3 sequences, with 15% to 20% occurring only once. This specimen was PBMCs, taken 15 days after the yellow fever booster vaccination. The chain recombines TRBV5-1 with TRBJ2-1; a possible D gene is TRBD2 (5 bases). The receptor comes from a young man who received the YFV17D yellow fever vaccine. The CDR3 sequence: CASSFAPGSYNEQFF. The DNA of the CDR3 is TGCGCCAGCAGCTTCGCTCCGGGGTCCTACAATGAGCAGTTCTTC.